Presented here are 24 T cell receptor beta chains from one specimen sequenced in a study of siplizumab effects on memory and regulatory T cells. The table came from immunoSEQ multiplex PCR; TCRdb's copy has only in-frame clones and leaves some out. Here the sample spans around 95,000 clones, about 94% being singletons. Sequenced material: non-Treg CD4+ T cells sorted from blood. Receptors were obtained from a human donor in good health.

The rearrangement joins TRBV7-6 to TRBJ2-1; 9 bases fit TRBD2. V was clipped by 4 bases and J by 2 bases; unmatched bases: 3. Looked up from germline, CDR1 is SGHVS and CDR2 is FNYEAQ. CDR3 length equals 15 residues. The CDR3 loop is CASSSLAGPYNEQFF. The CDR3 DNA sequence: TGTGCCAGCAGCTCACTAGCGGGCCCCTACAATGAGCAGTTCTTC.

This chain joins TRBV7-3 and TRBJ2-5; 9 bases agree with TRBD2. The CDR3 runs to 17 residues. The germline V gene encodes CDR1 SGHTA and CDR2 FQGTGA. Trimming took 5 bases from V and 5 from J; bases not matched to a gene: 15. In nucleotides, the CDR3 is TGTGCCAGCAGCAAGGGATCAGGTAGCGGGAGTCGTGAGACCCAGTACTTC. It translates to CASSKGSGSGSRETQYF. Looking up the rest from reference TRBV7-3 and TRBJ2-5 gives the full variable domain: GAGVSQTPSNKVTEKGKYVELRCDPISGHTALYWYRQSLGQGPEFLIYFQGTGAADDSGLPNDRFFAVRPEGSVSTLKIQRTERGDSAVYLCASSKGSGSGSRETQYFGPGTRLLVL.

V and J are TRBV18 and TRBJ2-1; D is ambiguous. Between the trimmed V and J ends, which lost 0 bases and 5 bases, there was a span of 11 bases. Germline values: CDR1 KGHSH, CDR2 LQKENI. The CDR3 sequence is 15 residues long. The DNA for the CDR3 is TGTGCCAGCTCACCACCATCAAGAGACAACAATGAGCAGTTCTTC. Its protein product is CASSPPSRDNNEQFF.

The CDR3 sequence: CSVEGMTTKNIQYF. The CDR3 DNA reads as TGCAGCGTTGAAGGCATGACGACCAAAAACATTCAGTACTTC. V gene TRBV29-1 combines with J gene TRBJ2-4; D is uncertain. CDR1 SQVTM and CDR2 ANQGSEA come from the germline V gene. Trimming took 1 base from V and 2 from J, leaving 9 bases between them. The CDR3 consists of 14 residues.

This clone was detected a few times. This chain uses TRBV6-1 with TRBJ2-7; a weak D match, TRBD2 (5 bases). Germline V CDR1 and CDR2: MNHNS, SASEGT. This CDR3 comprises 13 residues. Trimming stripped 2 bases from V and 1 base from J, with 6 bases between. This CDR3 is CASSEPGSYEQYF. The CDR3 DNA sequence: TGTGCCAGCAGTGAACCGGGGTCCTACGAGCAGTACTTC.

The rearrangement uses TRBV10-2 and TRBJ2-7; 7 nucleotides match TRBD2. The trim removed 0 bases at V and 2 bases at J, leaving 7 bases unmatched. The germline gives CDR1 WSHSY, CDR2 SAAADI. This CDR3 comprises 16 residues. The CDR3 DNA reads as TGCGCCAGCAGTGAGTCTCCTAGCGGCATAACCTACGAGCAGTACTTC. Protein: CASSESPSGITYEQYF.

The chain combines TRBV9 with TRBJ1-1; weak D call: TRBD1 (5 bases). This CDR3 has 14 amino acids. Germline V CDR1 and CDR2: SGDLS, YYNGEE. The V end was cut by 3 bases, the J end by 5 bases, with 14 bases between. This CDR3 reads CASSAHLGGTEAFF. In nucleotides, the CDR3 is TGTGCCAGCAGCGCTCACTTGGGGGGTACTGAAGCTTTCTTT.

The V gene is TRBV28, the J gene TRBJ1-5; no reliable D call. CDR1 and CDR2 (germline): MDHEN, SYDVKM. The CDR3 totals 14 residues. V was shortened by 4 bases and J by 2 bases, with 9 bases between the two germline ends. The CDR3 region is CASSSSVGNQPQHF. CDR3 bases: TGTGCCAGCAGTTCCTCAGTAGGCAATCAGCCCCAGCATTTT.

The genes are TRBV20-1 and TRBJ1-3; D is unresolved. The V end was cut by 6 bases, the J end by 3 bases, with 6 bases between. The germline CDR1 and CDR2 sequences are DFQATT and SNEGSKA (reference sequence). This CDR3 is 11 amino acids long. The CDR3 loop reads CSAYGGNTIYF. The CDR3 bases are TGCAGTGCCTACGGTGGAAACACCATATATTTT.

The chain carries TRBV6-5 and TRBJ2-5; 7 bases are a match to TRBD1. The CDR3 runs to 13 residues. Germline CDR1 reads MNHEY; CDR2 reads SVGAGI. V shed 0 bases, J shed 5 bases, and the junction held 0 bases outside the gene matches. CDR3 in DNA: TGTGCCAGCAGTTACTCACAGGGGGAGACCCAGTACTTC. It translates to CASSYSQGETQYF.

The chain uses TRBV5-3 and TRBJ2-3; D is undetermined. TRBV5-3 is an ORF; its function is uncertain. The CDR3 totals 15 residues. Trimming cost V 0 bases and J 4 bases, with 12 bases left between them. CDR3 protein: CARSLAYQVSDTQYF. The CDR3 DNA reads TGTGCCAGAAGCTTGGCTTATCAGGTCTCAGATACGCAGTATTTT.

The V gene is TRBV11-3, the J gene TRBJ1-1; D remains ambiguous. CDR1 SGHNT and CDR2 YENEEA come from the germline V gene. V was shortened by 5 bases and J by 1 base, with 8 bases between the two germline ends. The length of the CDR3 is 13 residues. CDR3 in DNA: TGTGCCAGCAGCCGACATCCGAACACTGAAGCTTTCTTT. The encoded protein is CASSRHPNTEAFF.

The genes are TRBV19 and TRBJ2-5; the match to TRBD2 covers 13 bases. Germline CDR1 is LNHDA and CDR2 is SQIVND (reference sequence). J lost 1 base, V lost 3 bases, and 2 bases had no gene match. CDR3 size: 16 residues. The CDR3 spells CASSMGTSGAQETQYF. The CDR3 bases are TGTGCCAGTAGTATGGGGACTAGCGGGGCCCAAGAGACCCAGTACTTC. Full variable domain (remainder filled in from reference TRBV19 and TRBJ2-5): DGGITQSPKYLFRKEGQNVTLSCEQNLNHDAMYWYRQDPGQGLRLIYYSQIVNDFQKGDIAEGYSVSREKKESFPLTVTSAQKNPTAFYLCASSMGTSGAQETQYFGPGTRLLVL.

The chain is built from TRBV19 and TRBJ2-7; D is uncertain. This CDR3 has 13 amino acids. V gave up 3 bases and J gave up 7 bases, with 13 bases separating them. Germline V gene data show CDR1 as LNHDA and CDR2 as SQIVND (reference sequence). The CDR3 DNA sequence: TGTGCCAGTAGTATTAGGAACCGACGTGAGCAGTACTTC. It specifies CASSIRNRREQYF.

This chain links TRBV6-5 with TRBJ2-7; TRBD1 matches at 8 bases. Trimming cost V 2 bases and J 5 bases; bases outside gene matches: 8. Germline V gene lookup returns CDR1 MNHEY and CDR2 SVGAGI. The CDR3 contains 15 residues. CDR3 in amino acids: CASSYGRTGIHEQYF. The CDR3 region has the DNA TGTGCCAGCAGTTACGGGCGGACAGGGATCCACGAGCAGTACTTC.

The chain combines TRBV19 with TRBJ1-4; 7 nucleotides agree with TRBD1. CDR1 is LNHDA, CDR2 SQIVND, per germline (reference sequence). The CDR3 loop spans 14 amino acids. With V trimmed by 5 bases and J by 7 bases, 7 bases remained unmatched. CDR3 protein: CASSLRRGPEKLFF. CDR3 sequence (DNA): TGTGCCAGTAGTCTCCGAAGGGGGCCTGAAAAACTGTTTTTT.

V usage is TRBV19 and J usage is TRBJ1-6; D is uncertain. Germline V CDR1 and CDR2: LNHDA, SQIVND (reference sequence). V was cut by 6 bases and J by 0 bases, with 3 bases left in between. The CDR3 is made up of 13 amino acids. The CDR3 reads CASSDSYNSPLHF. CDR3 DNA sequence: TGTGCCAGTAGCGACTCCTATAATTCACCCCTCCACTTT.

The chain recombines TRBV11-3 with TRBJ2-3; D might be TRBD2 (5 bases). The CDR3 is made up of 13 amino acids. V was cut by 0 bases and J by 10 bases, with 11 bases left in between. Looked up from germline, CDR1 is SGHNT and CDR2 is YENEEA. The CDR3 is CASSLDLSGAQYF. The CDR3 nucleotides read TGTGCCAGCAGCTTAGATCTCAGCGGCGCGCAGTATTTT.

V and J are TRBV11-2 and TRBJ2-1; possibly TRBD2 for D (5 bases). V lost 5 bases, J lost 6 bases, and 11 bases lay in between. CDR1 and CDR2 from the germline V gene are SGHAT and FQNNGV. The CDR3 has 13 amino acids. This chain's CDR3 is CASSQRVGNEQFF. The CDR3 DNA reads as TGTGCCAGCAGCCAGAGGGTGGGCAATGAGCAGTTCTTC.

This chain uses TRBV7-2 with TRBJ1-4, with D perhaps matching TRBD1 (6 bases). The CDR3 extends over 13 amino acids. CDR1 is SGHTA, CDR2 FQGNSA, per germline. The germline V and J ends were trimmed by 2 bases and 7 bases, with 8 bases remaining between them. The CDR3 here is CASSLKGGEKLFF. The CDR3, as DNA: TGTGCCAGCAGCTTAAAAGGGGGTGAAAAACTGTTTTTT.

V is TRBV7-2 and J is TRBJ1-6, with 7 bases aligning to TRBD1. The CDR3 has 14 residues. V lost 4 bases, J lost 9 bases, and 6 bases stayed unmatched. The germline V gene has CDR1 SGHTA and CDR2 FQGNSA. This chain's CDR3 is CASSYGQAASPLHF. As DNA, the CDR3 is TGTGCCAGCAGCTACGGACAGGCGGCTTCACCCCTCCACTTT.

J is TRBJ2-7 and V is TRBV7-5; the tabulated D call, TRBD1, remains unverified against the DNA. TRBV7-5 is an annotated pseudogene. The CDR3 has 16 residues. The CDR3 here is CARSSGEGTGAYEQYF. DNA of the CDR3: TGTGCCAGAAGCTCCGGCGAGGGGACAGGAGCCTACGAGCAGTACTTC.

The DNA for the CDR3 is TGCAGCGTTGCTGGGGCCAACGTCCTGACTTTC. Encoded protein: CSVAGANVLTF. The chain recombines TRBV29-1 with TRBJ2-6; no clear D gene. V shed 4 bases and J shed 2 bases, with 0 bases lying between them. Germline V CDR1 and CDR2: SQVTM, ANQGSEA. This CDR3 comprises 11 residues. Complete variable domain (other parts from reference TRBV29-1 and TRBJ2-6): SAVISQKPSRDICQRGTSLTIQCQVDSQVTMMFWYRQQPGQSLTLIATANQGSEATYESGFVIDKFPISRPNLTFSTLTVSNMSPEDSSIYLCSVAGANVLTFGAGSRLTVL.

This chain connects TRBV6-5 to TRBJ1-1, with D possibly being TRBD1 (5 bases). CDR3 length: 16 residues. The V end was cut by 0 bases, the J end by 4 bases, with 15 bases between. CDR1 and CDR2 from the germline V gene are MNHEY and SVGAGI. The CDR3 nucleotides read TGTGCCAGCAGTTACTCGATCGGGGGGGTGGGCACTGAAGCTTTCTTT. Amino acid sequence: CASSYSIGGVGTEAFF.